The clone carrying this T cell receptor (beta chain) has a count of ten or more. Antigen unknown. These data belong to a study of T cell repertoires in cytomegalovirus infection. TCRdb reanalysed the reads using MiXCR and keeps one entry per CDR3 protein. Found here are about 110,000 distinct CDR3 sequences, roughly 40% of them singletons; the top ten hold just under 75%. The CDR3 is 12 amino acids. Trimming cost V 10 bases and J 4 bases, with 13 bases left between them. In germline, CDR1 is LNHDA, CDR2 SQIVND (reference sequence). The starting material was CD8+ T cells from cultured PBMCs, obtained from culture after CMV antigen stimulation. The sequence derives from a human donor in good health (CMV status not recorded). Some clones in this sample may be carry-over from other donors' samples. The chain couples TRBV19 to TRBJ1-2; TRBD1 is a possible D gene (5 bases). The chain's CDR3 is CATRGGSYGYTF. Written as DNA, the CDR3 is TGTGCCACCCGGGGGGGTTCCTATGGCTACACCTTC. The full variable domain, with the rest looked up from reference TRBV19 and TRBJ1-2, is DGGITQSPKYLFRKEGQNVTLSCEQNLNHDAMYWYRQDPGQGLRLIYYSQIVNDFQKGDIAEGYSVSREKKESFPLTVTSAQKNPTAFYLCATRGGSYGYTFGSGTRLTVV.